This TCR beta chain was sequenced during a study of immune evolution from preneoplasia to lung adenocarcinoma. The method was immunoSEQ multiplex PCR; TCRdb's version includes in-frame clones alone and lacks a portion of them. The profile shows thousands of clones, approximately 83% of them singletons. Study-wide results and caveats: Normal lung had the highest top T cell clone frequencies.

Two lung cancer pathologists independently confirmed each histologic diagnosis. This CDR3 comprises 14 residues. CDR1 and CDR2 (germline): GTSNPN, SVGIG (reference sequence). Trimming removed 2 bases from V and 3 bases from J; junction bases left unmatched: 4. Comment on this clone: The antigen remains undetermined.

This TCR was sampled from a person between 65 and 79 years old with lung adenocarcinoma. The V call is TRBV30, the J call TRBJ1-5, with 7 bases aligning to TRBD1. Material: FFPE atypical adenomatous hyperplasia tissue from the lung. Subset noted: atypical adenomatous hyperplasia (AAH), lung preneoplasia. The CDR3 region is CAWSKQGYNQPQHF. For the CDR3, the DNA is TGTGCCTGGAGTAAACAGGGGTACAATCAGCCCCAGCATTTT.